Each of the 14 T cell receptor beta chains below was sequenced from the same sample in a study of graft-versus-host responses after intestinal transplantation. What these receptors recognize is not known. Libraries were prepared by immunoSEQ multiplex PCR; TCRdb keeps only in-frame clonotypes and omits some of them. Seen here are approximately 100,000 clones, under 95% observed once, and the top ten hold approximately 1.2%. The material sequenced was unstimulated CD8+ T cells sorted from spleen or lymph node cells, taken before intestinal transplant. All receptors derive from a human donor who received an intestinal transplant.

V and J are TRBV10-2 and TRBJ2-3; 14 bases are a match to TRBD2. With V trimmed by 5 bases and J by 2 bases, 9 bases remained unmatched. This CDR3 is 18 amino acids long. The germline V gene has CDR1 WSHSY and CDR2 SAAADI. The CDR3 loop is CASSFRLAGGLDTDTQYF. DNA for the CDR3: TGCGCCAGCAGTTTTCGACTAGCGGGGGGGCTGGACACAGATACGCAGTATTTT.

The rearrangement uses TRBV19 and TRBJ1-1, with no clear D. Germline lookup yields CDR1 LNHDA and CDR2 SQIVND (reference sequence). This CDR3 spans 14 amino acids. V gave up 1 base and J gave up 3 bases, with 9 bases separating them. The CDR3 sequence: CASSIVPGDTEAFF. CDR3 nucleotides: TGTGCCAGTAGTATAGTACCGGGAGACACTGAAGCTTTCTTT.

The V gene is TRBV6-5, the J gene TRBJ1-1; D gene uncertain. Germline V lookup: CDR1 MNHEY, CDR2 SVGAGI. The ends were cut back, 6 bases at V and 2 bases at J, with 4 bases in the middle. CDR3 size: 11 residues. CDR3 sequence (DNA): TGTGCCAGCAGGTCAAACACTGAAGCTTTCTTT. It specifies CASRSNTEAFF.

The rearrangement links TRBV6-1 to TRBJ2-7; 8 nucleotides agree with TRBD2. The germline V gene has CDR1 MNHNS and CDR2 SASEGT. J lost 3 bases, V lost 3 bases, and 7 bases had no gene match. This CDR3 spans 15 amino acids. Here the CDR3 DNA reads TGTGCCAGCAGTGACGTATCGGGGGGGGGCTACGAGCAGTACTTC. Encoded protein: CASSDVSGGGYEQYF.

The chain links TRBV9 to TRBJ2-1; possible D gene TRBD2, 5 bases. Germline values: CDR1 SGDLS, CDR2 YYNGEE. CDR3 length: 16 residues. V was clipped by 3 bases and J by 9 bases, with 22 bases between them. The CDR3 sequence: CASSGFLGVRAGEQFF. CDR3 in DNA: TGTGCCAGCAGCGGCTTCCTCGGGGTCCGGGCGGGTGAGCAGTTCTTC.

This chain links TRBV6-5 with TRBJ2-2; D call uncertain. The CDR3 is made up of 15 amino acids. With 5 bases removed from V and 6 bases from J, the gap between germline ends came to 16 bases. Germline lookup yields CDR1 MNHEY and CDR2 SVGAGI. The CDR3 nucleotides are TGTGCCAGCAGTGGGGAAAAGGGATCCCCCGGGGAGCTGTTTTTT. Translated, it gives CASSGEKGSPGELFF.

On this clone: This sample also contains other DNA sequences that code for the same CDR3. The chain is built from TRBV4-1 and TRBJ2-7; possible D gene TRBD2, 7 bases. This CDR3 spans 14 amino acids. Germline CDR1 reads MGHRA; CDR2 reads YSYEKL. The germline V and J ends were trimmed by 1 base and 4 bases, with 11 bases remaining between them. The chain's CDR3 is CASSQGRGAYEQYF. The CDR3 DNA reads TGCGCCAGCAGCCAAGGACGGGGGGCGTACGAGCAGTACTTC.

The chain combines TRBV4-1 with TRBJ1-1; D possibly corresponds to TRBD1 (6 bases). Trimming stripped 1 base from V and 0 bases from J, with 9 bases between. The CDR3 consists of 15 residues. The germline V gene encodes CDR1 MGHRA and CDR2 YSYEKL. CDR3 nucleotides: TGCGCCAGCAGCCAAGGGGACACAATGAACACTGAAGCTTTCTTT. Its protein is CASSQGDTMNTEAFF.

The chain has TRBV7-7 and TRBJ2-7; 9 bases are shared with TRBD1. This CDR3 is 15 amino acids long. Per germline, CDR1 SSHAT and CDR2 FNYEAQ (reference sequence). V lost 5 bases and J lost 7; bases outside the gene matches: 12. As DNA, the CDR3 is TGTGCCAGCAGCCCCGTGGTACAGGGGGCTGGGGAGCAGTACTTC. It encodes CASSPVVQGAGEQYF.

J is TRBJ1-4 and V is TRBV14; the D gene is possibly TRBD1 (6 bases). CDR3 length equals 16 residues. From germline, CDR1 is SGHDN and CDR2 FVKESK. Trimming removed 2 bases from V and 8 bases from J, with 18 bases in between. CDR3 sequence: CASSQPGRGGREKLFF. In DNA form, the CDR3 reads TGTGCCAGCAGCCAACCGGGCAGGGGCGGACGCGAAAAACTGTTTTTT.

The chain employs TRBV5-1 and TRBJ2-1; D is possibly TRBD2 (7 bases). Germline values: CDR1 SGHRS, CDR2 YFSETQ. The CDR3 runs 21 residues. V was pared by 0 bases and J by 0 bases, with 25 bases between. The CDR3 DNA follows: TGCGCCAGCAGCTTGGCCTTCTCGCCGGGGGGCTCCAGCAGCTCCTACAATGAGCAGTTCTTC. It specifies CASSLAFSPGGSSSSYNEQFF.

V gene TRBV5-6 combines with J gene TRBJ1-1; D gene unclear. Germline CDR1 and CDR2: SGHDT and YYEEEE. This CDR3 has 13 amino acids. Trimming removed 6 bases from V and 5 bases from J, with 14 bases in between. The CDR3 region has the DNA TGTGCCAGCACCTGGGCCTCGGGGACTGAAGCTTTCTTT. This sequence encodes CASTWASGTEAFF. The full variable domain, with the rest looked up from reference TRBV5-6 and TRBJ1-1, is DAGVTQSPTHLIKTRGQQVTLRCSPKSGHDTVSWYQQALGQGPQFIFQYYEEEERQRGNFPDRFSGHQFPNYSSELNVNALLLGDSALYLCASTWASGTEAFFGQGTRLTVV.

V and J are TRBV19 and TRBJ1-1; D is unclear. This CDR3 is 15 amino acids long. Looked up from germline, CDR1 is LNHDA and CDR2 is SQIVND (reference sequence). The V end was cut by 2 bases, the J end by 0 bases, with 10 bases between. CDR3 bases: TGTGCCAGTAGTATACCCCGACACCTGAACACTGAAGCTTTCTTT. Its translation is CASSIPRHLNTEAFF.

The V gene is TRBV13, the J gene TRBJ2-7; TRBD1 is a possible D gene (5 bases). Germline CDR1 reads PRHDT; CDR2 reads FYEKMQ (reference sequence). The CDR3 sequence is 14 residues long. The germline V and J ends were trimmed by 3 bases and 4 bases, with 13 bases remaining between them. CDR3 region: CASSFPRQGYEQYF. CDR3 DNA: TGTGCCAGCAGCTTCCCACGGCAGGGATACGAGCAGTACTTC.